The present TCR beta chain was sequenced within a study of T cell changes during pregnancy in multiple sclerosis. Measured with immunoSEQ multiplex PCR; TCRdb has only the in-frame clones, and not every one. Among 45,000 to 65,000 clones listed, approximately 90% were seen once. Germline loops: CDR1 MNHEY, CDR2 SMNVEV (reference sequence). The ends were cut back, 11 bases at V and 9 bases at J, with 20 bases in the middle. The CDR3 contains 13 residues. The receptor's source is a female donor in good health, enrolled as a control in a pregnancy study. The sequences come from peripheral blood, collected after pregnancy. The genes are TRBV27 and TRBJ2-4; D perhaps matches TRBD1 (5 bases). The chain's CDR3 is CASSTAGRSIQYF. As DNA, the CDR3 is TGTGCCTCCTCTACGGCAGGGCGGAGCATTCAGTACTTC.